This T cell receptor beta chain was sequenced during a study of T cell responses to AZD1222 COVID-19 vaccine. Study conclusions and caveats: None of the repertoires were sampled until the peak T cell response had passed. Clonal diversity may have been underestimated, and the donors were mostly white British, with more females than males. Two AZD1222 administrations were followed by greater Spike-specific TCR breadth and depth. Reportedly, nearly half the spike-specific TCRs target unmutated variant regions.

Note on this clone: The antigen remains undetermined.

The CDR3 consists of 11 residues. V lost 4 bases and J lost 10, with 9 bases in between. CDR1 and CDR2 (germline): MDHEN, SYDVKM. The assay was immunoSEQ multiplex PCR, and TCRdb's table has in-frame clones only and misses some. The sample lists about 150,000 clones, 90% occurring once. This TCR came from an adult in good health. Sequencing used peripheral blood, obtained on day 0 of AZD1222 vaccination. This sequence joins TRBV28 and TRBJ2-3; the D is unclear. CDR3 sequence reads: CASSSIEAQYF. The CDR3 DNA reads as TGTGCCAGCAGTTCAATCGAAGCGCAGTATTTT.